This entry lists 10 T cell receptor beta chains sequenced from one sample in a study of blood T cell repertoires in COVID-19. The method was immunoSEQ multiplex PCR; TCRdb's version includes in-frame clones alone and lacks a portion of them. Here the sample spans nearly 250,000 clones, roughly 88% being singletons. Specimen: PBMCs or T cells enriched from blood (not recorded which). Receptors originate from a woman aged 45-60 years who had recovered from COVID-19.

V gene TRBV29-1 combines with J gene TRBJ1-1, with D possibly TRBD1 on 5 matching bases. Trimming pared 7 bases from V and 5 bases from J, leaving 20 bases between. The CDR3 is made up of 14 amino acids. Germline values: CDR1 SQVTM, CDR2 ANQGSEA. The CDR3 region has the DNA TGCAGCGCCCTATCGGGGGGTGGGGGTACTGAAGCTTTCTTT. Its translation: CSALSGGGGTEAFF.

This clone was detected a few times. This chain connects TRBV5-4 to TRBJ1-4; TRBD1 matches 7 bases. Germline loops: CDR1 SGHNT, CDR2 YYREEE (reference sequence). V lost 1 base and J lost 4; bases outside the gene matches: 7. The CDR3 covers 16 residues. The CDR3 nucleotides read TGTGCCAGCAGCTTGACACCGGGACAGCATAATGAAAAACTGTTTTTT. Residues: CASSLTPGQHNEKLFF.

The V and J genes are TRBV6-5 and TRBJ2-1; D call uncertain. The CDR3 contains 13 residues. Germline lookup yields CDR1 MNHEY and CDR2 SVGAGI. The V end was cut by 6 bases, the J end by 4 bases, with 10 bases between. The CDR3 DNA sequence: TGTGCCAGCAGACGCACTGAATACAATGAGCAGTTCTTC. Its translation: CASRRTEYNEQFF.

The table lists this clone with a count of one. The CDR3 DNA sequence: TGCAGCGTGAGTACTGGGCTCTCCGAGCAGTACTTC. Protein sequence: CSVSTGLSEQYF. The J gene is TRBJ2-7, the V gene TRBV29-1; D unclear. Germline assignment: CDR1 SQVTM and CDR2 ANQGSEA. The V end was cut by 6 bases, the J end by 6 bases, with 15 bases between. The CDR3 has 12 residues.

The J gene is TRBJ1-1, the V gene TRBV7-3; D is ambiguous. Germline V CDR1 and CDR2: SGHTA, FQGTGA. This CDR3 spans 13 amino acids. Trimming left V 4 bases short and J 5 bases short, with 11 bases between. The CDR3 is CASSSRYSTEAFF. CDR3 DNA sequence: TGTGCCAGCAGCTCCCGCTATTCTACTGAAGCTTTCTTT.

The chain carries TRBV15 and TRBJ2-5; TRBD1 matches 7 bases. The CDR3 totals 14 residues. The germline V gene encodes CDR1 LNHNV and CDR2 YYDKDF (reference sequence). The trim removed 3 bases at V and 2 bases at J, leaving 3 bases unmatched. The CDR3 region has the DNA TGTGCCACCAGCAGCCGGACAGGACAAGAGACCCAGTACTTC. Its protein product is CATSSRTGQETQYF.

The rearrangement uses TRBV28 and TRBJ1-1, with D hard to call. Trimming took off 2 bases at V and 4 bases at J, with 5 bases between the two ends. The CDR3 is 12 amino acids. Germline V gene data show CDR1 as MDHEN and CDR2 as SYDVKM. Here the CDR3 reads CASSLVSTEAFF. DNA for the CDR3: TGTGCCAGCAGTTTAGTCTCCACTGAAGCTTTCTTT.

The chain is built from TRBV7-2 and TRBJ2-5; perhaps TRBD1 as D (7 bases). V was trimmed by 1 base and J by 2 bases, leaving 11 bases between them. The CDR3 totals 15 residues. CDR1 SGHTA and CDR2 FQGNSA come from the germline V gene. CDR3 sequence: CASSLGRGVQETQYF. The CDR3 DNA is TGTGCCAGCAGCTTAGGCAGGGGGGTGCAAGAGACCCAGTACTTC.

The rearrangement uses TRBV18 and TRBJ2-3, with 7 bases fitting TRBD1. The CDR3 contains 17 residues. Trimming took 3 bases from V and 3 from J; bases not matched to a gene: 12. Germline V CDR1 and CDR2: KGHSH, LQKENI. CDR3 nucleotide sequence: TGTGCCAGCTCACCGATCCAACAGGGGCCCGTGACAGATACGCAGTATTTT. It is translated as CASSPIQQGPVTDTQYF.

This sequence joins TRBV6-2 or TRBV6-3 and TRBJ2-1, with 7 bases that match TRBD2. The length of the CDR3 is 15 residues. Per germline, CDR1 MNHEY and CDR2 SVGEGT. Losses at the gene ends were 6 bases for V and 9 bases for J; bases not matched to a gene: 14. The CDR3 spells CASSHPRGGSIEQFF. CDR3 DNA: TGTGCCAGCAGCCACCCGCGTGGCGGGAGTATTGAGCAGTTCTTC.